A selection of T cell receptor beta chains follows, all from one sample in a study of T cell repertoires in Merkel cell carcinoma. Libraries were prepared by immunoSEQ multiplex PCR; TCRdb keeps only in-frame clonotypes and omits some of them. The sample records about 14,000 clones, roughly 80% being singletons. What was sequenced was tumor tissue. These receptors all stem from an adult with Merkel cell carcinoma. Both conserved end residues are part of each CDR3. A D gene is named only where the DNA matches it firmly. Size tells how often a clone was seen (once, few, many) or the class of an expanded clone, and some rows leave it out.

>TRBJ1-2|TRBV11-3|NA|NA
CASSSTQGYGYTF
TGTGCCAGCAGCTCAACCCAGGGTTATGGCTACACCTTC
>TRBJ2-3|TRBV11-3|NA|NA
CASSSGRDTQYF
TGTGCCAGCAGCTCGGGGAGAGATACGCAGTATTTT
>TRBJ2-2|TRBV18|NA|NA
CASSPRYTGRGTGELFF
TGTGCCAGCTCACCACGGTATACAGGGCGAGGCACCGGGGAGCTGTTTTTT
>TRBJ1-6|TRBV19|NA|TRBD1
CASSDRVGNSPLHF
TGTGCCAGTTCAGACAGGGTGGGTAATTCACCCCTCCACTTT
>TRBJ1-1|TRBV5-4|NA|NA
CASSFDEKDMNTEAFF
TGTGCCAGCAGCTTTGATGAAAAAGACATGAACACTGAAGCTTTCTTT
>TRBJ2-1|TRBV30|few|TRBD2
CAWTVGGSFRRGFF
TGTGCCTGGACAGTCGGCGGGAGTTTCCGAAGGGGGTTCTTC
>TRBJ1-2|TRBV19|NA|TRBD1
CACTDRADGYTF
TGTGCCTGCACGGACAGGGCCGATGGCTACACCTTC
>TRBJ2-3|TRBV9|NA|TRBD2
CASSKSTSGGADTQYF
TGTGCCAGCAGCAAATCCACTAGCGGGGGTGCGGATACGCAGTATTTT
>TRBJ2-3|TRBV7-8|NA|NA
CASSPGPADTQYF
TGTGCCAGCAGCCCGGGACCTGCGGATACGCAGTATTTT
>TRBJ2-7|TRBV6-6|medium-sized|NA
CASTVTPYEQYF
TGTGCCAGCACTGTTACCCCCTACGAGCAGTACTTC
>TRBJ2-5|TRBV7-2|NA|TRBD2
CASSLGGLAGGPGETQYF
TGTGCCAGCAGCTTAGGAGGACTAGCGGGGGGGCCAGGGGAGACCCAGTACTTC
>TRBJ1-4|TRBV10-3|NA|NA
CATRGGNEKLFF
TGTGCCACCAGGGGTGGAAATGAAAAACTGTTTTTT
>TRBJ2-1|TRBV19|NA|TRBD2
CASSIVLAGGSYNEQFF
TGTGCCAGTAGTATAGTCCTAGCGGGGGGATCCTACAATGAGCAGTTCTTC
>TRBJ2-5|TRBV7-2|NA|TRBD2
CASSPGGTIQETQYF
TGTGCCAGCAGCCCAGGAGGGACTATACAAGAGACCCAGTACTTC
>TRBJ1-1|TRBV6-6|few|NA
CASSYRAGKGTEAFF
TGTGCCAGCAGTTACCGGGCAGGGAAAGGCACTGAAGCTTTCTTT